What follows describes a single T cell receptor (beta chain). Its target is not known. These data come from a study of Tregs in tolerant kidney transplant recipients. Thawed PBMCs were rested overnight at 37°C with around 200 IU/ml IL-2 before regulatory T cell sorting. Trimming removed 7 bases from V and 5 bases from J, with 21 bases in between. The germline gives CDR1 SGHRS, CDR2 YFSETQ. There are 15 residues in the CDR3. The study's findings and limits: The most relevant donor-specific Treg TCRbeta repertoire apparently came from expansion with activated donor B cells.

Libraries were prepared by immunoSEQ multiplex PCR; TCRdb keeps only in-frame clonotypes and omits some of them. This table has roughly 80,000 clones, about 91% appearing once. J is TRBJ2-5 and V is TRBV5-1; weak D call: TRBD2 (6 bases). The receptor was isolated from a human donor who received a combined kidney and bone marrow transplant. The sequenced sample was Tregs from blood, obtained before the transplant. The chain's CDR3 is CASGGGGAFWETQYF. In DNA form, the CDR3 reads TGCGCCAGCGGAGGAGGAGGGGCGTTCTGGGAGACCCAGTACTTC.